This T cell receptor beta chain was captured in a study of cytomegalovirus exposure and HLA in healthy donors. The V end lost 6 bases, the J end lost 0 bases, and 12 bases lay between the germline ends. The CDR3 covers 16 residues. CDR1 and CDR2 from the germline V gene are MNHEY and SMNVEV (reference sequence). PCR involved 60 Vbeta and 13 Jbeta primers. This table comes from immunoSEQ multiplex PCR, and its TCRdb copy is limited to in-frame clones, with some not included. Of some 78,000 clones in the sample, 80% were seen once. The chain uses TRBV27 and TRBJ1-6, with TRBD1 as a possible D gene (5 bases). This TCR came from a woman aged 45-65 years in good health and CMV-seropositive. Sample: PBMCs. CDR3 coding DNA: TGTGCCAGCAGCCCTGACAGAACCTCCTATAATTCACCCCTCCACTTT. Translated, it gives CASSPDRTSYNSPLHF.